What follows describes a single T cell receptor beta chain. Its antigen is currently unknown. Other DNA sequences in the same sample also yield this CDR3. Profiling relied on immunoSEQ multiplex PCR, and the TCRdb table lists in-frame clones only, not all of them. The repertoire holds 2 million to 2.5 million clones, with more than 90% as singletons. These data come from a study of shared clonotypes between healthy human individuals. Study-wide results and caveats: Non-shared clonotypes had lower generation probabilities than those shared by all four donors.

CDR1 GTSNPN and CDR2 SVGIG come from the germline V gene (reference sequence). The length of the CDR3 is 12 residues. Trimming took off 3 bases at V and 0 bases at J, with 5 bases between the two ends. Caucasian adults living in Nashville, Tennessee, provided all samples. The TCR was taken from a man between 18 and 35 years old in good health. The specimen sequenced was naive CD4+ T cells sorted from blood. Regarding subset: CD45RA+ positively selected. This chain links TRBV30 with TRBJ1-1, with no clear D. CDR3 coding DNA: TGTGCCTGGAGACAGTTGAACACTGAAGCTTTCTTT. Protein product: CAWRQLNTEAFF.